One T cell receptor (beta chain) is described in this entry. V gave up 2 bases and J gave up 5 bases, with 13 bases separating them. Germline V gene sequence: CDR1 SGHTA, CDR2 FQGTGA. The CDR3 length is 15 residues. In the authors' workflow: Estimation of nucleated cell counts relied on the amplification of reference gene primers. TCRdb keeps only in-frame clones here, not all; method: immunoSEQ multiplex PCR. Clone size and the V and J calls come from that table; the DNA yielded D and trimming. The table has approximately 350,000 clones, around 89% seen once. These data come from a study of blood T cell repertoires in COVID-19. Overall study context: COVID-19 samples, acute and convalescent, were from the United States, Italy and Spain. PBMCs, B-cell-depleted T cells, or T cells were the source of the cDNA or gDNA that made up the material.

The sequenced material came from peripheral blood. The rearrangement links TRBV7-3 to TRBJ2-1; D gene uncertain. This receptor was obtained from a man between 35 and 55 years old with acute or convalescent COVID-19. CDR3 loop: CASSLVLTSNNEQFF. CDR3 DNA: TGTGCCAGCAGCTTAGTTCTTACCAGTAACAATGAGCAGTTCTTC.